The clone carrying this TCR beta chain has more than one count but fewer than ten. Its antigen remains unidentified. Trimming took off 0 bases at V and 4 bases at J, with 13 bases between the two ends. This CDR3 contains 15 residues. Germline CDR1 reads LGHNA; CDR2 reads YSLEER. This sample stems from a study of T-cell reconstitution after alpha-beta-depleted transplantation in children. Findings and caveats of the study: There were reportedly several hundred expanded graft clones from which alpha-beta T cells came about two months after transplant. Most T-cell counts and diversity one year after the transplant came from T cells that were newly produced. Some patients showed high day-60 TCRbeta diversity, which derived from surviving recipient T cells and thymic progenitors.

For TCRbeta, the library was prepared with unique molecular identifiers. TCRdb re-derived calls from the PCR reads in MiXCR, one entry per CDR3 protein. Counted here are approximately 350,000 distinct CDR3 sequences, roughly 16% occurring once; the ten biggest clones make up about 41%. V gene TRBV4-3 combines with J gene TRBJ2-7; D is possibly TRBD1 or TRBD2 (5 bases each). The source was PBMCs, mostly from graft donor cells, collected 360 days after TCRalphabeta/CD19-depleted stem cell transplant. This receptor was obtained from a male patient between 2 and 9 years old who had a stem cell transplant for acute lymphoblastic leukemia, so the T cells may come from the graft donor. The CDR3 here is CASSQERMGEYEQYF. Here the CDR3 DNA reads TGCGCCAGCAGCCAAGAGCGGATGGGGGAATACGAGCAGTACTTC.